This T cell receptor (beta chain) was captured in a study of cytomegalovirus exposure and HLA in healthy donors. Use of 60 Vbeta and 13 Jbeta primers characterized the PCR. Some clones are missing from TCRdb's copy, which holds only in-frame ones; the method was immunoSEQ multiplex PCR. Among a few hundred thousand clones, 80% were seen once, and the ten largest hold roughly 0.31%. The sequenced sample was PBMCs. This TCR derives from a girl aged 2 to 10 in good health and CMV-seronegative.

CDR3 DNA: TGTGCCAGCAGTTCCCCAGGGCGGGAAAAACTGTTTTTT. Protein: CASSSPGREKLFF. The gene calls are TRBV27 and TRBJ1-4, with D perhaps matching TRBD1 (5 bases). Germline CDR1 reads MNHEY; CDR2 reads SMNVEV (reference sequence). The V and J ends lost 4 bases and 8 bases respectively, with 11 bases between them. CDR3 length: 13 amino acids.